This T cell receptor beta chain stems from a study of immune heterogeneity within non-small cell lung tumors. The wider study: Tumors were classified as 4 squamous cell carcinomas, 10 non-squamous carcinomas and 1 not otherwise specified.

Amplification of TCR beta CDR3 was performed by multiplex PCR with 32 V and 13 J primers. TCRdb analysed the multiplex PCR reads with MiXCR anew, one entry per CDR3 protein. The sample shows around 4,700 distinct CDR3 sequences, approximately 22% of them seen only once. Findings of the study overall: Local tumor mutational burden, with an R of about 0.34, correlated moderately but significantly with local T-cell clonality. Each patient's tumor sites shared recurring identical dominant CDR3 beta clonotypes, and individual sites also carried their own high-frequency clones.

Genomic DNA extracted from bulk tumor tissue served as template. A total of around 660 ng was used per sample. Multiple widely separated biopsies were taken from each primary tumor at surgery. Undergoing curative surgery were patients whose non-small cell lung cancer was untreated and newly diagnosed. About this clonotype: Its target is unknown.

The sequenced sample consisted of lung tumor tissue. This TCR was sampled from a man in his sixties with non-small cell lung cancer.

CDR3 bases: TGCAGCGCAGATAACACTGAAGCTTTCTTT. This translates into CSADNTEAFF. The V gene is TRBV29-1, the J gene TRBJ1-1, with no clear D. The CDR3 contains 10 residues. The ends were cut back, 7 bases at V and 2 bases at J, with 5 bases in the middle. From germline, CDR1 is SQVTM and CDR2 ANQGSEA.